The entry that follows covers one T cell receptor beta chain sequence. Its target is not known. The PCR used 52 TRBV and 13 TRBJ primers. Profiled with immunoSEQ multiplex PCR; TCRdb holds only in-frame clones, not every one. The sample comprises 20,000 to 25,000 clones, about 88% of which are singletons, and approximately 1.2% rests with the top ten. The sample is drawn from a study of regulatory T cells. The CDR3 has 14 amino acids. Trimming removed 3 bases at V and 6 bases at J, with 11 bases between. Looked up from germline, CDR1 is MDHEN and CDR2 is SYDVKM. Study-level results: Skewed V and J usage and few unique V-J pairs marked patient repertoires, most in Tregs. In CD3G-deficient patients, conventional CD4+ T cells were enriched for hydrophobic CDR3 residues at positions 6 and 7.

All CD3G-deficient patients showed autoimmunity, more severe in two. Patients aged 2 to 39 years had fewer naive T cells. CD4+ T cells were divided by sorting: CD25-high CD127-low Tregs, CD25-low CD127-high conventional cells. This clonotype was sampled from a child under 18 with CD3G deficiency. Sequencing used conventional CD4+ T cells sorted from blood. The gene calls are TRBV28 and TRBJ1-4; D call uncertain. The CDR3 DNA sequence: TGTGCCAGCAGTTTGGCTAACGGTGATGAAAAACTGTTTTTT. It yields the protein CASSLANGDEKLFF.